This T cell receptor beta chain was recovered during a study of cytomegalovirus exposure and HLA in healthy donors. The V and J ends lost 0 bases and 7 bases respectively, with 7 bases between them. The germline gives CDR1 LGHNA, CDR2 YSLEER. The CDR3 sequence is 13 residues long. The donors were members of the roughly 120-subject validation cohort (separate from the approximately 670-subject first cohort). Profiling relied on immunoSEQ multiplex PCR, and the TCRdb table lists in-frame clones only, not all of them. The sample includes 250,000 or so clones, about 90% seen only once; the top ten take around 12%.

The specimen sequenced was PBMCs. The clonotype was recovered from a young man in good health and CMV-seropositive. J is TRBJ1-5 and V is TRBV4-3; D remains unclear. CDR3 residues: CASSQDSLQPQHF. The CDR3 coding sequence is TGCGCCAGCAGCCAAGATAGTTTGCAGCCCCAGCATTTT.